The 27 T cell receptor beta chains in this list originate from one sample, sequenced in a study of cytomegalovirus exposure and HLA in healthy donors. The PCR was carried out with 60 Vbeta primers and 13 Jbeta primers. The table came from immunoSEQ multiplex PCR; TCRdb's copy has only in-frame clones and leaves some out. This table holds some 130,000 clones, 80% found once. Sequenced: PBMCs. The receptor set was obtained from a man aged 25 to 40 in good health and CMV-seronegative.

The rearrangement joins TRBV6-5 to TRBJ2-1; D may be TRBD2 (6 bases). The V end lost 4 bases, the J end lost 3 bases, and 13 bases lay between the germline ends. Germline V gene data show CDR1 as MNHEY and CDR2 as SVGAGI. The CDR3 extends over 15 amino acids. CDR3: CASSSLRTIYNEQFF. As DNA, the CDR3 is TGTGCCAGCAGTTCCCTCAGGACTATCTACAATGAGCAGTTCTTC.

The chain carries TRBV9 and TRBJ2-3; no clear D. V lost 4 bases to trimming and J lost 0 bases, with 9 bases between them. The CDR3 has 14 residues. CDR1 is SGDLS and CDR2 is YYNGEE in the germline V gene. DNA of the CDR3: TGTGCCAGCAGCCAGACTCCAAGCACAGATACGCAGTATTTT. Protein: CASSQTPSTDTQYF.

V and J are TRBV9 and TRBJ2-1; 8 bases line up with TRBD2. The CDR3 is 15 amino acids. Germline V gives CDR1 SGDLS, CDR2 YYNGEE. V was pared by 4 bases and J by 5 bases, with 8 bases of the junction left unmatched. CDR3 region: CASSSGLAQNNEQFF. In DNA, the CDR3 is TGTGCCAGCAGCTCTGGACTAGCACAGAACAATGAGCAGTTCTTC.

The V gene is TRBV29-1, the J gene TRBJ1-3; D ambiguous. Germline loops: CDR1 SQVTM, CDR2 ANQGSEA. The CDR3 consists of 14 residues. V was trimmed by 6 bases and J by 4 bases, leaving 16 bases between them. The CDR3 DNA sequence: TGCAGCGTCTCTGAACCCCTGAGGGGAAACACCATATATTTT. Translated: CSVSEPLRGNTIYF.

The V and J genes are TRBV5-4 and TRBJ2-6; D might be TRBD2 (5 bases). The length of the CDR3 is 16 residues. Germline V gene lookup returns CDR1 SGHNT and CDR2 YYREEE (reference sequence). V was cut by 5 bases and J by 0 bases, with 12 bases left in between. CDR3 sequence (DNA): TGTGCCAGCAGACCTCGGGATCCCTCTGGGGCCAACGTCCTGACTTTC. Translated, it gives CASRPRDPSGANVLTF.

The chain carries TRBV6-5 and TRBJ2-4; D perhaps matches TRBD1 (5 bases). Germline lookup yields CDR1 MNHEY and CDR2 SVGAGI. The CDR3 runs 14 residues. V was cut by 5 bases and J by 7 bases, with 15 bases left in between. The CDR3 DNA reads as TGTGCCAGCAGTCAGTCAGGGTTCCCGAACATTCAGTACTTC. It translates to CASSQSGFPNIQYF.

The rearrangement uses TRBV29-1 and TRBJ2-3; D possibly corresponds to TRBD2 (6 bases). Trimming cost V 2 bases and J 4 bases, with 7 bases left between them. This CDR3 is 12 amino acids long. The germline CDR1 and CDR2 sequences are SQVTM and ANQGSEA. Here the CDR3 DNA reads TGCAGCGTTGAACGGGAGCCAGATACGCAGTATTTT. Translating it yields CSVEREPDTQYF.

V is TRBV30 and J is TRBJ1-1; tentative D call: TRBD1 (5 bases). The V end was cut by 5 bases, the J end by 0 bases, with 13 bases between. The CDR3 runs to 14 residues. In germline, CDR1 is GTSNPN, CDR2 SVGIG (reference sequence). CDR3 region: CAWGTGDMNTEAFF. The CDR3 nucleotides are TGTGCCTGGGGGACGGGGGATATGAACACTGAAGCTTTCTTT.

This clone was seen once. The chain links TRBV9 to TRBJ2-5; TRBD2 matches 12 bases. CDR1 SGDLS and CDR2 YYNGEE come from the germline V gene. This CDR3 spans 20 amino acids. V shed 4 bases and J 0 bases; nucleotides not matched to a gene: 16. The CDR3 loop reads CASSPRWTSGTGFYQETQYF. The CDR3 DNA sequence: TGTGCCAGCAGCCCGAGGTGGACTAGCGGGACCGGATTCTACCAAGAGACCCAGTACTTC.

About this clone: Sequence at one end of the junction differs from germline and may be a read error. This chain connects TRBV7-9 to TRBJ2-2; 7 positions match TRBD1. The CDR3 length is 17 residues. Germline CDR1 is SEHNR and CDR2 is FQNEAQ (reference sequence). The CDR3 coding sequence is TGTTCCAGCAGCTTGGGACAAACAGGGGTATACACCGGGGAGCTGTTTTTT. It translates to CSSSLGQTGVYTGELFF.

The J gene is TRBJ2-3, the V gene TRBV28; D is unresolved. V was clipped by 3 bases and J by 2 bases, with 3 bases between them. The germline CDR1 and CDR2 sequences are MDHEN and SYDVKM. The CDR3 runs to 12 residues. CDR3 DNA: TGTGCCAGCAGTTTTCTCACAGATACGCAGTATTTT. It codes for CASSFLTDTQYF.

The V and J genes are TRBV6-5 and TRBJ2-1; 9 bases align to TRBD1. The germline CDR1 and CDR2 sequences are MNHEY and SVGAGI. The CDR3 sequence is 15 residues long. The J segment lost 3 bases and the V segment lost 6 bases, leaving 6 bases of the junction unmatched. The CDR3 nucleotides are TGTGCCAGCAGACTGGACAGGGGAGTCTACAATGAGCAGTTCTTC. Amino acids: CASRLDRGVYNEQFF.

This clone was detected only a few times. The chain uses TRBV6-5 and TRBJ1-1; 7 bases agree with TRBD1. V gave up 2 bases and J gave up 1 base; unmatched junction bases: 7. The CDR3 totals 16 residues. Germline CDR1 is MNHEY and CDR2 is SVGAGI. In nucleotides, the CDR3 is TGTGCCAGCAGTTACCAGGGGGGACGGAAGAACACTGAAGCTTTCTTT. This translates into CASSYQGGRKNTEAFF.

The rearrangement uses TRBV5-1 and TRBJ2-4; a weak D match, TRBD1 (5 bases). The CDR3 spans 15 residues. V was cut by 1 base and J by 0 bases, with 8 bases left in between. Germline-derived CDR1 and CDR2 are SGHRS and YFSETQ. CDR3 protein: CASSLRGVAKNIQYF. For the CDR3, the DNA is TGCGCCAGCAGCTTGAGGGGCGTAGCCAAAAACATTCAGTACTTC.

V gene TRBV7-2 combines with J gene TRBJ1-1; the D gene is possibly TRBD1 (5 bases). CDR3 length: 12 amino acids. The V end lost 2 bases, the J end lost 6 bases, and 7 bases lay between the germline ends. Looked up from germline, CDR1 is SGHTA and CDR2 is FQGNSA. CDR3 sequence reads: CASSLIGAEAFF. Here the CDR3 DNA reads TGTGCCAGCAGCTTAATAGGGGCTGAAGCTTTCTTT.

The CDR3, as DNA: TGTGCCAGCAGCTGGGACAGGGTTATCCAAGAGACCCAGTACTTC. This gives the protein CASSWDRVIQETQYF. The chain couples TRBV7-9 to TRBJ2-5; 9 bases are a match to TRBD1. Germline CDR1 SEHNR, CDR2 FQNEAQ (reference sequence). The CDR3 has 15 amino acids. J gave up 1 base and V 4 bases, and 4 bases lay outside the gene matches.

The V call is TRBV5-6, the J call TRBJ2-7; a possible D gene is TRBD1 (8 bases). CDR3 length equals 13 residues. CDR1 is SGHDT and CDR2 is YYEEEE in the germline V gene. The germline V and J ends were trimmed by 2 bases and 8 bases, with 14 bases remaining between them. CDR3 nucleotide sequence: TGTGCCAGCAGCTTCGGACAGGGAGGGAAGCAGTACTTC. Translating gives CASSFGQGGKQYF.

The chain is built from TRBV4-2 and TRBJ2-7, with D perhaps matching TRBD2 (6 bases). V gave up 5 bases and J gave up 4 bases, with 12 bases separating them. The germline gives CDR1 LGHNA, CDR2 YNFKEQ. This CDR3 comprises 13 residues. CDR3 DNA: TGTGCCAGCAGCGAATCGGAGGGGTACGAGCAGTACTTC. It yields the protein CASSESEGYEQYF.

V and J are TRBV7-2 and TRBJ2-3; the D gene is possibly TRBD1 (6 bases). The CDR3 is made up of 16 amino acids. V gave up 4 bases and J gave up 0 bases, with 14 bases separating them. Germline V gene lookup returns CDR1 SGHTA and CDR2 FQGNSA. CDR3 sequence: CASSSFPRGSTDTQYF. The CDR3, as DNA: TGTGCCAGCAGCTCGTTTCCCAGGGGAAGCACAGATACGCAGTATTTT.

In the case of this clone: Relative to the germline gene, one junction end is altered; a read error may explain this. DNA of the CDR3: TGTGCCAGCAGCTCGTCCCCGGGGACACCCTCTGGCTACCCCTTC. Its protein is CASSSSPGTPSGYPF. The chain joins TRBV7-9 to TRBJ1-2, with TRBD1 as a possible D gene (6 bases). CDR3 size: 15 residues. Germline V gives CDR1 SEHNR, CDR2 FQNEAQ (reference sequence). Filled out from reference TRBV7-9 and TRBJ1-2, the complete variable domain reads DTGVSQNPRHKITKRGQNVTFRCDPISEHNRLYWYRQTLGQGPEFLTYFQNEAQLEKSRLLSDRFSAERPKGSFSTLEIQRTEQGDSAMYLCASSSSPGTPSGYPFGSGTRLTVV.

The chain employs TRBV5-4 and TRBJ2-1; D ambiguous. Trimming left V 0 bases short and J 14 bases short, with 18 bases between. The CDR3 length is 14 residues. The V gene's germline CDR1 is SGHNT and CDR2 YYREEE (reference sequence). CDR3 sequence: CASSLETELPLEFF. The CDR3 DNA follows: TGTGCCAGCAGCTTGGAGACGGAGTTACCGCTGGAGTTCTTC.

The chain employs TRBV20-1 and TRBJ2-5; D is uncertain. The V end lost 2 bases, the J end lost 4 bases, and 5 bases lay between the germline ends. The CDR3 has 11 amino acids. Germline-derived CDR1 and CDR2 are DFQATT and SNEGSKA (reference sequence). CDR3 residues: CSARSLETQYF. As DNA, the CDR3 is TGCAGTGCTAGATCCCTAGAGACCCAGTACTTC.

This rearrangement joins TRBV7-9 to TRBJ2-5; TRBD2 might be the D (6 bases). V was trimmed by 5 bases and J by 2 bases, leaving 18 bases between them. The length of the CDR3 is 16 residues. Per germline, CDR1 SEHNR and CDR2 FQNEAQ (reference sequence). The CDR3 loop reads CASSRGINRGQETQYF. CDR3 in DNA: TGTGCCAGCAGCCGGGGGATTAATCGGGGGCAAGAGACCCAGTACTTC.

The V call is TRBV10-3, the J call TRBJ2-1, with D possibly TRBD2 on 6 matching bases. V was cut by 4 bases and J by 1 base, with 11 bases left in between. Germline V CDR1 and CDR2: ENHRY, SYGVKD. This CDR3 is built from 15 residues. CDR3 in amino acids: CAISADRESYNEQFF. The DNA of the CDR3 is TGTGCCATCAGTGCTGACCGGGAGTCCTACAATGAGCAGTTCTTC.

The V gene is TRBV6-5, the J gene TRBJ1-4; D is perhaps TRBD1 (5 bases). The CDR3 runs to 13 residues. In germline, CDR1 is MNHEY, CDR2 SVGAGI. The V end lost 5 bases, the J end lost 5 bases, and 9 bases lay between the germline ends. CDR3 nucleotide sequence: TGTGCCAGCAGTGAACCAGGGAATGAAAAACTGTTTTTT. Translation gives CASSEPGNEKLFF.

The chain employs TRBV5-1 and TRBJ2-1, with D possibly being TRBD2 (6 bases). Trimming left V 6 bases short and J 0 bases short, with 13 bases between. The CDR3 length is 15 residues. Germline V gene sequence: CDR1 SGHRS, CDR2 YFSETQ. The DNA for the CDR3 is TGCGCCAGCATCCCTGGGGGGAGCTCCTACAATGAGCAGTTCTTC. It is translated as CASIPGGSSYNEQFF.

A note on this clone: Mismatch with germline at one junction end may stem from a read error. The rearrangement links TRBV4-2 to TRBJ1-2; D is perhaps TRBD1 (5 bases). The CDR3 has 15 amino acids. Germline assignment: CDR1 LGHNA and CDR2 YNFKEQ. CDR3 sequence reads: CASSRDRRANYGYPF. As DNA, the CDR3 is TGTGCCAGCAGCCGAGACAGAAGAGCTAACTATGGCTACCCCTTC.